The sequence of this T cell receptor beta chain was determined in a study of blood T cell repertoires in COVID-19. About the research overall: Spain, Italy and the United States supplied samples that represented acute and convalescent COVID-19.

Germline V gene sequence: CDR1 KGHSH, CDR2 LQKENI. The CDR3 loop spans 13 amino acids. V shed 3 bases, J shed 7 bases, and the junction held 3 bases outside the gene matches. Profiled with immunoSEQ multiplex PCR; TCRdb holds only in-frame clones, not every one. This sample has 90,000 to 120,000 clones, with 70% to 90% found just once. The sequenced sample consisted of peripheral blood. The receptor was isolated from a man between 40 and 49 years old with active or convalescent COVID-19. The V and J genes are TRBV18 and TRBJ1-5; TRBD1 aligns across 7 bases. CDR3: CASSPSGGQPQHF. CDR3 sequence (DNA): TGTGCCAGCTCACCGTCAGGGGGGCAGCCCCAGCATTTT.